This TCR beta chain was sequenced during a study of blood T cell repertoires in COVID-19 (TCRdb year 2020). Study-wide context: The collaborator samples originated in the United States, Italy and Spain and spanned the acute and convalescent phases of COVID-19. The prospective study material was composed of cDNA or gDNA derived from T cells, B-cell-depleted T cells, or PBMCs. Subjects who had been exposed to COVID-19, were actively infected with it, or had recovered from it provided the deeply sampled blood TCRbeta repertoires that made up the dataset. The repertoires were released in a freely available public database intended as a resource for research on the immune response to SARS-CoV-2. The samples were drawn from the first 160 participants of the ongoing ImmuneRACE study and from 1,254 subjects provided by 6 global collaborators. Nearly every sample came with metadata listing a de-identified subject ID, COVID-19 status, age in years and sex. Where HLA class I and class II types were available, the types were taken from metadata supplied by the sample provider, not from assay-based typing.

In regard to this clone: This receptor's antigen is unknown. Per-base quality was not reported, and no clone a single base away is much larger than it.

CDR1 and CDR2, looked up from the germline V gene, are MRHNA and SNTAGT. Taken from cysteine to phenylalanine, the CDR3 has 13 residues. Only CDR3 DNA is held: 39 bases, read in frame from base 1. V and J are truncated by 4 bases and 10 bases respectively, leaving an intervening sequence of 14 bases. What the work shows at the level of the full study, not this receptor alone: The amount of clinical and demographic metadata varied by source and participant and was provided uncurated.

TCRbeta CDR3 regions were amplified from genomic DNA using the immunoSEQ Assay, a bias-controlled multiplex PCR. The original pipeline was this. The number of nucleated cells in each sample was estimated by amplification of reference gene primers within the assay. Sequence reads were collapsed and filtered to measure the absolute abundance of every unique TCRbeta CDR3 rearrangement. Productive Simpson clonality was computed per sample as the square root of Simpson's diversity index over productive rearrangements. Here the immuneACCESS table is served through TCRdb, limited to in-frame sequences with V and J called. Missing clones are a known gap in these copies; in checked studies unresolved V genes cover under half, and the rest lacks a known reason. The V and J calls and clone size were taken over from that table, and D and trimming were inferred from the DNA. The sample table holds about 6,600 clones, of which approximately 90% were seen once. More than 7% of the sample is held by the ten biggest clonotypes.

Each collaborating institution followed its own protocols to collect whole blood in K2EDTA tubes. Collaborator samples were shipped for TCRbeta analysis as frozen whole blood, isolated PBMCs, or DNA extracted from either sample type. What was sequenced was peripheral blood. This sequence uses TRBV6-4 and TRBJ2-1; no D gene call is confident. The sequence derives from a human donor in a cohort sampled during active COVID-19. The donor label of this sample is uncertain. The nucleotide sequence is given as TGTGCCAGCAGTGGCCAAACGGCAGGCGAGCAGTTCTTC. The resulting protein is CASSGQTAGEQFF.